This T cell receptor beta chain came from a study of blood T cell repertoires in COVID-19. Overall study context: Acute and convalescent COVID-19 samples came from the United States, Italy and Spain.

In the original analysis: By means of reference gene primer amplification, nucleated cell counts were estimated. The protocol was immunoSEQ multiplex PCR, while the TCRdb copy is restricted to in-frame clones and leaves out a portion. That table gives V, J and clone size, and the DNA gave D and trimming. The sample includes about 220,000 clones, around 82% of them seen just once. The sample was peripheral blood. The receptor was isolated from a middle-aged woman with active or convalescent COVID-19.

CDR3: CASSPVGENIQYF. CDR3 in DNA: TGTGCCAGCTCACCTGTCGGGGAAAACATTCAGTACTTC. The chain combines TRBV18 with TRBJ2-4, with a tentative D call TRBD2 (5 bases). V lost 3 bases and J lost 5, with 8 bases in between. The CDR3 length is 13 residues. Germline assignment: CDR1 KGHSH and CDR2 LQKENI.